The source of this T cell receptor beta chain is a study of T cell repertoires in cytomegalovirus infection. A single record per CDR3 protein comes from TCRdb applying MiXCR to the reads. The sample yields hundreds of thousands of distinct CDR3 sequences, 42% seen once. CDR3 length equals 16 residues. In germline, CDR1 is LNHNV, CDR2 YYDKDF (reference sequence). V lost 3 bases and J 4 bases, leaving 18 bases between the germline ends. A remark on this clonotype: Antigen: not known.

The chain is built from TRBV15 and TRBJ1-1, with D possibly TRBD1 on 5 matching bases. The TCR comes from a human donor in good health (CMV status not recorded). Some clones in this sample may be carry-over from other donors' samples. Sequences were derived from cultured PBMCs, sampled from culture after CMV antigen stimulation. This CDR3 is CATSRGRFAAGTEAFF. CDR3 DNA sequence: TGTGCCACCAGCAGGGGACGGTTCGCCGCGGGCACTGAAGCTTTCTTT.